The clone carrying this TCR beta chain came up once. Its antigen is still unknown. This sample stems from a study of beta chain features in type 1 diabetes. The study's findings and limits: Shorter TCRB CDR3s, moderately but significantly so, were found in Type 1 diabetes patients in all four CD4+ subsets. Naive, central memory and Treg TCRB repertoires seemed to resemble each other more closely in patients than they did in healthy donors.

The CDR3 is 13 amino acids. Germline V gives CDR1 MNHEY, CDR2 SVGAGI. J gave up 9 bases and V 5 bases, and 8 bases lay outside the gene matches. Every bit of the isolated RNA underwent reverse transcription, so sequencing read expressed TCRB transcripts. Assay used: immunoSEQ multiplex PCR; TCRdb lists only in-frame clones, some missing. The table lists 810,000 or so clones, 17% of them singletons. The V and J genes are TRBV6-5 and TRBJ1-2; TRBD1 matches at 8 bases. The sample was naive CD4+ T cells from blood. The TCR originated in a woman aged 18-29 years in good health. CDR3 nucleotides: TGTGCCAGCAGTATACAGGGGGGGCGAAGCTACACCTTC. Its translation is CASSIQGGRSYTF.